The 28 T cell receptor beta chains presented below share a single source sample, sequenced in a study of cytomegalovirus exposure and HLA in healthy donors. Vbeta (60) and Jbeta (13) primers were used in the PCR. Sequenced by immunoSEQ multiplex PCR; TCRdb stores in-frame clones only, minus some. The sample contains 130,000 or so clones, less than 85% of which appear only once. Specimen: PBMCs. Every receptor here comes from a man in his forties in good health and CMV-seronegative.

The chain's CDR3 is CASSYSWAEDNSPLHF. In nucleotides, the CDR3 is TGTGCCAGCAGTTACTCGTGGGCAGAAGATAATTCACCCCTCCACTTT. The chain combines TRBV6-5 with TRBJ1-6; D unresolved. The CDR3 is 16 residues long. Trimming cost V 0 bases and J 5 bases, with 11 bases left between them. The germline gives CDR1 MNHEY, CDR2 SVGAGI.

The J gene is TRBJ2-3, the V gene TRBV30; D ambiguous. With 2 bases removed from V and 15 bases from J, the gap between germline ends came to 15 bases. The CDR3 loop spans 11 amino acids. The germline CDR1 and CDR2 sequences are GTSNPN and SVGIG (reference sequence). The DNA of the CDR3 is TGTGCCTGGAGTTACCAGAATCTAGAATATTTT. Translated, it gives CAWSYQNLEYF.

J is TRBJ2-7 and V is TRBV7-2; a possible D gene is TRBD2 (6 bases). The V end lost 2 bases, the J end lost 7 bases, and 21 bases lay between the germline ends. The CDR3 length is 16 residues. Looked up from germline, CDR1 is SGHTA and CDR2 is FQGNSA. In DNA, the CDR3 is TGTGCCAGCAGCTTAAAAGGACCAAGGGGAGGAGGGGAGCAGTACTTC. Translated: CASSLKGPRGGGEQYF.

DNA of the CDR3: TGCGCCAGCAGCGGGACAGATAATTCACCCCTCCACTTT. As protein: CASSGTDNSPLHF. The V gene is TRBV5-1, the J gene TRBJ1-6; 7 positions match TRBD1. CDR1 is SGHRS and CDR2 is YFSETQ in the germline V gene. The CDR3 has 13 amino acids. J gave up 5 bases and V 4 bases, and 0 bases lay outside the gene matches. Using reference TRBV5-1 and TRBJ1-6 for the parts outside the CDR3, the full variable domain is KAGVTQTPRYLIKTRGQQVTLSCSPISGHRSVSWYQQTPGQGLQFLFEYFSETQRNKGNFPGRFSGRQFSNSRSEMNVSTLELGDSALYLCASSGTDNSPLHFGNGTRLTVT.

The J gene is TRBJ2-5, the V gene TRBV7-8, with 7 positions matching TRBD1. Looked up from germline, CDR1 is SGHVS and CDR2 is FQNEAQ. This CDR3 contains 15 residues. V shed 4 bases, J shed 4 bases, and the junction held 9 bases outside the gene matches. The CDR3 loop is CASSSSTGELETQYF. DNA of the CDR3: TGTGCCAGCAGCTCTTCCACAGGGGAGCTAGAGACCCAGTACTTC.

This chain joins TRBV7-2 and TRBJ2-1; no reliable D call. Trimming shortened V by 0 bases and J by 9 bases, and 9 bases separated the two germline ends. Germline CDR1 reads SGHTA; CDR2 reads FQGNSA. The CDR3 has 13 amino acids. CDR3 in DNA: TGTGCCAGCAGCTTAGCTGAGGCAAGTGAGCAGTTCTTC. Amino acids: CASSLAEASEQFF. Full variable domain (outside the CDR3, taken from reference TRBV7-2 and TRBJ2-1): GAGVSQSPSNKVTEKGKDVELRCDPISGHTALYWYRQSLGQGLEFLIYFQGNSAPDKSGLPSDRFSAERTGGSVSTLTIQRTQQEDSAVYLCASSLAEASEQFFGPGTRLTVL.

Of note for this clone: Other DNA sequences in this sample translate to the same CDR3. This chain joins TRBV28 and TRBJ1-2, with 7 bases that match TRBD1. This CDR3 comprises 14 residues. Trimming took 7 bases from V and 2 from J; bases not matched to a gene: 7. CDR1 is MDHEN and CDR2 is SYDVKM in the germline V gene. As DNA, the CDR3 is TGTGCCAGCACGCCGAGACAGGGCAACTATGGCTACACCTTC. It encodes CASTPRQGNYGYTF.

There are a few counts of this clone. The V and J genes are TRBV2 and TRBJ2-1, with 15 bases fitting TRBD2. The CDR3 has 19 amino acids. Germline V gives CDR1 SNHLY, CDR2 FYNNEI. The ends lost 8 bases at V and 7 bases at J; junction bases unmatched: 18. The CDR3 region has the DNA TGTGCCAGCGGGTGGCCGTCTGGACTAGCGGGAGGGCCAAGTAATGAGCAGTTCTTC. It codes for CASGWPSGLAGGPSNEQFF. The entire variable domain, with the rest obtained from reference TRBV2 and TRBJ2-1, is as follows: EPEVTQTPSHQVTQMGQEVILRCVPISNHLYFYWYRQILGQKVEFLVSFYNNEISEKSEIFDDQFSVERPDGSNFTLKIRSTKLEDSAMYFCASGWPSGLAGGPSNEQFFGPGTRLTVL.

The V call is TRBV27, the J call TRBJ2-1; 9 positions match TRBD2. The germline CDR1 and CDR2 sequences are MNHEY and SMNVEV (reference sequence). V gave up 7 bases and J gave up 6 bases; unmatched junction bases: 7. This CDR3 contains 14 residues. DNA for the CDR3: TGTGCCAGCACCCTTAGCGGGGGAGGCAATGAGCAGTTCTTC. It encodes CASTLSGGGNEQFF.

The chain carries TRBV19 and TRBJ2-1; D is uncertain. V lost 7 bases and J 8 bases, leaving 18 bases between the germline ends. Germline-derived CDR1 and CDR2 are LNHDA and SQIVND (reference sequence). The CDR3 is 14 amino acids. The CDR3 DNA is TGTGCCAGTAACTTACGAGGATTCTCGGATGAGCAGTTCTTC. Amino acids: CASNLRGFSDEQFF.

V gene TRBV7-2 combines with J gene TRBJ1-2; 9 positions match TRBD1. The V segment lost 1 base and the J segment 7 bases; nucleotides outside the gene matches: 10. Germline V lookup: CDR1 SGHTA, CDR2 FQGNSA. The CDR3 runs to 16 residues. The CDR3 spells CASSLDSNRGLAGYTF. The CDR3 DNA is TGTGCCAGCAGCTTAGATTCAAACAGGGGGCTGGCTGGCTACACCTTC.

This chain joins TRBV19 and TRBJ1-5; maybe TRBD1 (6 bases). Trimming shortened V by 5 bases and J by 1 base, and 12 bases separated the two germline ends. In germline, CDR1 is LNHDA, CDR2 SQIVND (reference sequence). The length of the CDR3 is 15 residues. The CDR3 loop reads CASSPRRGSNQPQHF. The CDR3 coding sequence is TGTGCCAGTAGTCCCCGCAGGGGAAGCAATCAGCCCCAGCATTTT.

CDR3 nucleotide sequence: TGTGCCAGCAGCTTACGGAGCGGGGGGGCCAATGAGCAGTTCTTC. It encodes CASSLRSGGANEQFF. This rearrangement joins TRBV7-2 to TRBJ2-1, with 10 bases aligning to TRBD2. Germline CDR1 SGHTA, CDR2 FQGNSA. The CDR3 has 15 amino acids. The J segment lost 6 bases and the V segment lost 2 bases, leaving 4 bases of the junction unmatched.

The chain has TRBV4-3 and TRBJ1-2; D is perhaps TRBD1 (5 bases). CDR3 length: 16 residues. From germline, CDR1 is LGHNA and CDR2 YSLEER. The V and J ends lost 0 bases and 1 base respectively, with 12 bases between them. The CDR3 reads CASSQDWTPNNYGYTF. The CDR3 DNA follows: TGCGCCAGCAGCCAAGACTGGACACCGAATAACTATGGCTACACCTTC.

The V and J genes are TRBV5-1 and TRBJ2-7, with 9 bases matching TRBD1. The CDR3 spans 14 residues. Germline trimming cut 0 bases from V and 5 bases from J; bases unmatched to any gene: 3. Germline assignment: CDR1 SGHRS and CDR2 YFSETQ. Here the CDR3 DNA reads TGCGCCAGCAGCTTGGGGGACAGGGAAGACGAGCAGTACTTC. As protein: CASSLGDREDEQYF.

The rearrangement joins TRBV21-1 to TRBJ2-2; the table gives TRBD2 as D, unverified against the DNA. TRBV21-1 is given as a pseudogene. The CDR3 has 12 residues. The CDR3 DNA reads TGTGCCAGCAGCAAAGCTAACGGGGAGCTGTTTTTT. This translates into CASSKANGELFF.

The rearrangement links TRBV7-8 to TRBJ2-5, with D possibly matching TRBD2 (6 bases). The length of the CDR3 is 13 residues. V was shortened by 5 bases and J by 10 bases, with 17 bases between the two germline ends. Germline values: CDR1 SGHVS, CDR2 FQNEAQ. In nucleotides, the CDR3 is TGTGCCAGCAGCCCCGGGGAGACGGGGGACCAGTACTTC. Protein product: CASSPGETGDQYF.

The rearrangement uses TRBV7-6 and TRBJ2-5, with unresolved D. Between the trimmed V and J ends, which lost 5 bases and 2 bases, there was a span of 15 bases. Germline assignment: CDR1 SGHVS and CDR2 FNYEAQ. The CDR3 sequence is 15 residues long. CDR3 in DNA: TGTGCCAGCAGCAGCCCGAAGGCGCGGCAAGAGACCCAGTACTTC. It codes for CASSSPKARQETQYF. Full variable domain (rest looked up from reference TRBV7-6 and TRBJ2-5): GAGVSQSPRYKVTKRGQDVALRCDPISGHVSLYWYRQALGQGPEFLTYFNYEAQQDKSGLPNDRFSAERPEGSISTLTIQRTEQRDSAMYRCASSSPKARQETQYFGPGTRLLVL.

The chain combines TRBV28 with TRBJ2-1; possibly TRBD1 for D (7 bases). Germline lookup yields CDR1 MDHEN and CDR2 SYDVKM. This CDR3 region has 14 residues. The V end was cut by 8 bases, the J end by 3 bases, with 14 bases between. CDR3 DNA sequence: TGTGCCAGCCTCAGGGGGGTTTACTACAATGAGCAGTTCTTC. Translation gives CASLRGVYYNEQFF.

J is TRBJ1-3 and V is TRBV28; 8 bases are a match to TRBD1. J gave up 4 bases and V 3 bases, and 11 bases lay outside the gene matches. Germline V gene sequence: CDR1 MDHEN, CDR2 SYDVKM. The CDR3 consists of 17 residues. The CDR3 nucleotides are TGTGCCAGCAGTTTTGCTCAGGGGGCTTATGGGGGAAACACCATATATTTT. It is translated as CASSFAQGAYGGNTIYF.

J is TRBJ2-3 and V is TRBV25-1, with 10 bases matching TRBD2. V lost 3 bases, J lost 4 bases, and 4 bases stayed unmatched. The CDR3 runs to 15 residues. Germline V gene lookup returns CDR1 MGHDK and CDR2 SYGVNS. Written as DNA, the CDR3 is TGTGCCAGCAGTGATAGCGGGAGGCGGCCAGATACGCAGTATTTT. Its translation: CASSDSGRRPDTQYF.

This clone was seen a few times. The CDR3 sequence is CASRPGQVSYEQYF. The CDR3 DNA reads as TGTGCCAGCAGGCCCGGACAGGTCTCCTACGAGCAGTACTTC. The chain uses TRBV6-6 and TRBJ2-7, with TRBD1 matching over 7 bases. Germline V lookup: CDR1 MNHNY, CDR2 SVGAGI (reference sequence). J gave up 0 bases and V 6 bases, and 5 bases lay outside the gene matches. This CDR3 is built from 14 residues.

This clone occurred a few times. V usage is TRBV10-3 and J usage is TRBJ2-7; D may be TRBD2 (6 bases). Germline V CDR1 and CDR2: ENHRY, SYGVKD. Trimming took off 7 bases at V and 3 bases at J, with 22 bases between the two ends. The CDR3 contains 16 residues. For the CDR3, the DNA is TGTGCCATCAAGGGTGGCGGGCCCTGGGAGGTCTACGAGCAGTACTTC. It yields the protein CAIKGGGPWEVYEQYF.

This chain joins TRBV25-1 and TRBJ1-1, with D unclear. CDR1 MGHDK and CDR2 SYGVNS come from the germline V gene. The germline V and J ends were trimmed by 0 bases and 6 bases, with 8 bases remaining between them. There are 13 residues in the CDR3. In DNA, the CDR3 is TGTGCCAGCAGTGAATATGGTAGCCCTGAAGCTTTCTTT. Its translation is CASSEYGSPEAFF.

J is TRBJ1-1 and V is TRBV25-1; D is undetermined. The ends were cut back, 3 bases at V and 0 bases at J, with 11 bases in the middle. Germline-derived CDR1 and CDR2 are MGHDK and SYGVNS. This CDR3 contains 15 residues. Here the CDR3 DNA reads TGTGCCAGCAGTGATGGGCAATTCATGAACACTGAAGCTTTCTTT. It encodes CASSDGQFMNTEAFF. Variable domain in full (rest from reference TRBV25-1 and TRBJ1-1): EADIYQTPRYLVIGTGKKITLECSQTMGHDKMYWYQQDPGMELHLIHYSYGVNSTEKGDLSSESTVSRIRTEHFPLTLESARPSHTSQYLCASSDGQFMNTEAFFGQGTRLTVV.

The genes are TRBV29-1 and TRBJ2-5; TRBD2 matches 13 bases. Germline assignment: CDR1 SQVTM and CDR2 ANQGSEA. V shed 6 bases, J shed 6 bases, and the junction held 13 bases outside the gene matches. The length of the CDR3 is 16 residues. CDR3 loop: CSVIGLRTSGSQTQYF. The CDR3 DNA follows: TGCAGCGTGATTGGCCTGCGGACTAGCGGGAGCCAGACCCAGTACTTC.

V gene TRBV6-1 combines with J gene TRBJ1-2; D gene ambiguous. Germline V CDR1 and CDR2: MNHNS, SASEGT. The CDR3 is 15 amino acids. Trimming left V 2 bases short and J 0 bases short, with 10 bases between. DNA of the CDR3: TGTGCCAGCAGTGAAATAGGGAGTTCTAACTATGGCTACACCTTC. Its translation is CASSEIGSSNYGYTF.

V gene TRBV7-2 combines with J gene TRBJ2-5; 9 nucleotides match TRBD1. CDR1 and CDR2 from the germline V gene are SGHTA and FQGNSA. The junction had 14 bases not matched to a gene; V was cut back by 4 bases and J by 5 bases. The CDR3 contains 17 residues. CDR3 protein: CASSSVADRGFEETQYF. CDR3 sequence (DNA): TGTGCCAGCAGCTCAGTTGCGGACAGGGGCTTTGAGGAGACCCAGTACTTC.